This entry lists 19 T cell receptor beta chains sequenced from one sample in a study of shared clonotypes between healthy human individuals. Produced via immunoSEQ multiplex PCR; TCRdb's table is partial and in-frame only. The sample lists roughly 2.4 million clones; almost 96% were seen once. Material for sequencing was naive CD4+ T cells sorted from blood. Subset denoted: CD45RA+ positively selected. Every receptor here comes from a man between 18 and 29 years old in good health.

The rearrangement joins TRBV30 to TRBJ2-2; tentatively, D is TRBD1 or TRBD2 (6 bases each). The CDR3 spans 17 residues. V dropped 4 bases and J dropped 2 bases, with 20 bases sitting between them. The germline gives CDR1 GTSNPN, CDR2 SVGIG (reference sequence). The CDR3 is CAWTKKRGAVNTGELFF. The CDR3 DNA reads as TGTGCCTGGACCAAAAAGAGGGGGGCGGTAAACACCGGGGAGCTGTTTTTT.

The sample holds one count of this clone. The CDR3: CASSKRRAQHF. CDR3 in DNA: TGTGCCAGCAGCAAACGCAGGGCCCAGCATTTT. The chain combines TRBV21-1 with TRBJ1-5; the D call of TRBD1 is as the table states it, not checked on the DNA. TRBV21-1 is listed as a pseudogene. The CDR3 has 11 amino acids.

This clone was counted once. The chain has TRBV20-1 and TRBJ1-3; TRBD1 is a possible D gene (5 bases). Trimming pared 3 bases from V and 11 bases from J, leaving 11 bases between. The CDR3 has 11 amino acids. Per germline, CDR1 DFQATT and CDR2 SNEGSKA (reference sequence). CDR3 amino acids: CSASWSGPIYF. The CDR3 nucleotides are TGCAGTGCTAGTTGGTCGGGGCCCATATATTTT.

In the case of this clone: This specimen includes other DNA sequences encoding the same CDR3. The gene calls are TRBV6-1 and TRBJ1-5; possibly TRBD1 for D (6 bases). The CDR3 contains 14 residues. CDR1 and CDR2 (germline): MNHNS, SASEGT. With 3 bases removed from V and 2 bases from J, the gap between germline ends came to 8 bases. CDR3 DNA: TGTGCCAGCAGTGACAACAGGGGCAATCAGCCCCAGCATTTT. Protein product: CASSDNRGNQPQHF.

Points on this clone: Within the sample, other DNA sequences also encode this same CDR3. Here the CDR3 reads CASSRQAGELFF. The CDR3 region has the DNA TGTGCCAGCAGCCGGCAGGCCGGGGAGCTGTTTTTT. The chain has TRBV6-5 and TRBJ2-2; D gene uncertain. Germline-derived CDR1 and CDR2 are MNHEY and SVGAGI. The CDR3 runs to 12 residues. With 6 bases removed from V and 6 bases from J, the gap between germline ends came to 8 bases.

The CDR3 DNA follows: TGTGCCTGGAGTGTTCAACTAGCGGGAGTTGGTGAGCAGTTCTTC. Encoded protein: CAWSVQLAGVGEQFF. V gene TRBV30 combines with J gene TRBJ2-1; 11 nucleotides agree with TRBD2. The germline V gene has CDR1 GTSNPN and CDR2 SVGIG (reference sequence). The CDR3 loop spans 15 amino acids. The V segment lost 0 bases and the J segment 9 bases; nucleotides outside the gene matches: 7.

To note about this clone: This sample includes further DNA sequences coding for the same CDR3. The chain recombines TRBV2 with TRBJ2-1; no firm D call. The ends were cut back, 3 bases at V and 6 bases at J, with 3 bases in the middle. Germline loops: CDR1 SNHLY, CDR2 FYNNEI. The CDR3 length is 11 residues. The CDR3: CASSDFNEQFF. The CDR3, as DNA: TGTGCCAGCAGTGACTTCAATGAGCAGTTCTTC. Full variable domain (missing parts from reference TRBV2 and TRBJ2-1): EPEVTQTPSHQVTQMGQEVILRCVPISNHLYFYWYRQILGQKVEFLVSFYNNEISEKSEIFDDQFSVERPDGSNFTLKIRSTKLEDSAMYFCASSDFNEQFFGPGTRLTVL.

To note about this clone: Mismatch with germline at one junction end may stem from a read error. V usage is TRBV30 and J usage is TRBJ2-7; D not resolved. The CDR3 runs to 13 residues. Germline V gene data show CDR1 as GTSNPN and CDR2 as SVGIG (reference sequence). The CDR3 loop is CAWSVGMQEPKHF. The CDR3 DNA follows: TGTGCCTGGAGTGTTGGAATGCAGGAGCCCAAACACTTC.

CDR3 DNA: TGTGCCAGCAGCGAACATTCTATGAACACTGAAGCTTTCTTT. This translates into CASSEHSMNTEAFF. The J gene is TRBJ1-1, the V gene TRBV9; D not resolved. V was cut by 3 bases and J by 0 bases, with 9 bases left in between. The CDR3 runs 14 residues. Looked up from germline, CDR1 is SGDLS and CDR2 is YYNGEE.

This clone has a single count. The genes are TRBV5-8 and TRBJ2-7; the D gene is possibly TRBD2 (5 bases). The V end was cut by 0 bases, the J end by 0 bases, with 10 bases between. This CDR3 has 15 amino acids. Germline assignment: CDR1 SGHTS and CDR2 YDEGEE. The chain's CDR3 is CASSLVGVISYEQYF. DNA of the CDR3: TGTGCCAGCAGCTTGGTCGGGGTCATCTCCTACGAGCAGTACTTC.

This chain uses TRBV4-3 with TRBJ2-4; D unresolved. The germline gives CDR1 LGHNA, CDR2 YSLEER. The CDR3 totals 16 residues. The V end was cut by 1 base, the J end by 0 bases, with 10 bases between. CDR3 sequence (DNA): TGCGCCAGCAGCCAAGGAAATTTACTAGCCAAAAACATTCAGTACTTC. Translation gives CASSQGNLLAKNIQYF.

The chain employs TRBV2 and TRBJ2-2; D tentatively fits TRBD1 or TRBD2 (6 bases each). V was pared by 6 bases and J by 5 bases, with 16 bases between. The germline CDR1 and CDR2 sequences are SNHLY and FYNNEI. The CDR3 sequence is 15 residues long. The CDR3 here is CASRRQAAGTGELFF. As DNA, the CDR3 is TGTGCCAGCAGGAGACAGGCCGCGGGGACCGGGGAGCTGTTTTTT.

Regarding this clone: Additional DNA sequences in this sample encode the identical CDR3. The J gene is TRBJ1-2, the V gene TRBV11-2; maybe TRBD1 (5 bases). This CDR3 region has 13 residues. V lost 2 bases and J lost 5, with 9 bases in between. Germline V gene lookup returns CDR1 SGHAT and CDR2 FQNNGV. The CDR3 reads CASSLSEGYGYTF. CDR3 in DNA: TGTGCCAGCAGCTTATCAGAGGGGTATGGCTACACCTTC.

The genes are TRBV6-1 and TRBJ1-3, with a weak D call TRBD1 (6 bases). Germline values: CDR1 MNHNS, CDR2 SASEGT. Trimming pared 4 bases from V and 1 base from J, leaving 14 bases between. The CDR3 runs 16 residues. The CDR3 loop reads CASSAGRGRSGNTIYF. The CDR3 DNA sequence: TGTGCCAGCAGTGCCGGGAGGGGGAGATCTGGAAACACCATATATTTT.

Comment on this clone: The same CDR3 can be traced to other DNA sequences in this sample. V usage is TRBV11-2 and J usage is TRBJ1-2, with a tentative D call TRBD1 (5 bases). The CDR3 extends over 13 amino acids. Germline V gives CDR1 SGHAT, CDR2 FQNNGV. V lost 3 bases and J 2 bases, leaving 7 bases between the germline ends. The CDR3 DNA is TGTGCCAGCAGCTTCACAGGAAACTATGGCTACACCTTC. Translation gives CASSFTGNYGYTF.

In regard to this clone: This same CDR3 is encoded by further DNA sequences in the sample. The chain is built from TRBV30 and TRBJ2-7; D gene unclear. The CDR3 contains 11 residues. Deletions cut 1 base from V and 1 base from J, with 2 bases between. CDR1 and CDR2 (germline): GTSNPN, SVGIG (reference sequence). This CDR3 is CAWSESYEQYF. CDR3 DNA: TGTGCCTGGAGTGAGTCCTACGAGCAGTACTTC.

This chain uses TRBV18 with TRBJ2-3; 14 bases match TRBD2. The V segment lost 6 bases and the J segment 2 bases; nucleotides outside the gene matches: 4. Per germline, CDR1 KGHSH and CDR2 LQKENI. The CDR3 is 16 amino acids. The CDR3 DNA is TGTGCCAGCTCCAGGACTAGCGGGGGGCCCACAGATACGCAGTATTTT. Its translation: CASSRTSGGPTDTQYF.

The chain has TRBV6-1 and TRBJ2-2, with TRBD2 identical over 8 bases. This CDR3 region has 14 residues. V was pared by 6 bases and J by 2 bases, with 2 bases of the junction left unmatched. From germline, CDR1 is MNHNS and CDR2 SASEGT. In nucleotides, the CDR3 is TGTGCCAGCAGCGGGACTAGAAACACCGGGGAGCTGTTTTTT. Residues: CASSGTRNTGELFF.

The genes are TRBV5-1 and TRBJ2-7, with D tentatively TRBD1 or TRBD2 (5 bases each). Germline CDR1 reads SGHRS; CDR2 reads YFSETQ. Trimming cost V 0 bases and J 7 bases, with 20 bases left between them. The length of the CDR3 is 16 residues. For the CDR3, the DNA is TGCGCCAGCAGCTTGGAGTCACTGGGGGTGTCGGGGGAGCAGTACTTC. This codes for CASSLESLGVSGEQYF.